The sample holds a few counts of the clone carrying this T cell receptor (beta chain). Its matching antigen is unknown. Using unique molecular identifiers, the investigators prepared the TCRbeta library. TCRdb re-derived calls from the PCR reads in MiXCR, one entry per CDR3 protein. The data show hundreds of thousands of distinct CDR3 sequences, roughly 13% seen once. The data derive from a study of T-cell reconstitution after alpha-beta-depleted transplantation in children. General observations from the study: Day-60 TCRbeta diversity that was high in some patients was derived from surviving recipient T cells and thymic progenitors. Several hundred expanded graft clones reportedly supplied alpha-beta T cells about two months after transplant. Among T cells one year after transplant, newly produced cells accounted for most counts and diversity.

Per germline, CDR1 MNHEY and CDR2 SVGEGT. Losses at the gene ends were 6 bases for V and 4 bases for J; bases not matched to a gene: 9. The CDR3 has 16 amino acids. This specimen was PBMCs, mostly from graft donor cells, taken 360 days after TCRalphabeta/CD19-depleted stem cell transplant. The rearrangement joins TRBV6-2 or TRBV6-3 to TRBJ2-1; 10 nucleotides agree with TRBD2. The TCR originated in a male patient younger than 18 who had a stem cell transplant for acute myeloid leukemia, so the T cells may come from the graft donor. The CDR3 sequence is CASRESSGGRYNEQFF. CDR3 DNA sequence: TGTGCCAGCAGAGAAAGTAGCGGGGGGAGGTACAATGAGCAGTTCTTC.